This TCR beta chain was documented in a study of T cell changes during pregnancy in multiple sclerosis. Sequencing used immunoSEQ multiplex PCR; TCRdb keeps in-frame clones, though not all of them. The sample shows 50,000 or so clones, 91% of them seen only once. This CDR3 contains 14 residues. V lost 3 bases, J lost 1 base, and 8 bases lay in between. CDR1 is MNHNY, CDR2 SVGAGI, per germline (reference sequence). The sequence was collected from a female donor with multiple sclerosis, enrolled in a pregnancy study. The chain couples TRBV6-6 to TRBJ2-3; perhaps TRBD1 as D (5 bases). Specimen: CD8+ T cells from peripheral blood mononuclear cells, collected after pregnancy. DNA for the CDR3: TGTGCCAGCAGTTATAGGGGCCGCACAGATACGCAGTATTTT. Translated: CASSYRGRTDTQYF.